A selection of T cell receptor beta chains follows, all from one sample in a study of T-cell reconstitution after alpha-beta-depleted transplantation in children. Using its own MiXCR run on the PCR reads, TCRdb lists one record per CDR3 protein. The sample carries 250,000 to 350,000 distinct CDR3 sequences, roughly 9.5% recorded once. The sample consisted of PBMCs from the stem cell graft donor, taken from the stem cell graft. The receptors were sampled from a human donor who donated a stem cell graft to a child with SCID. The CDR3 runs from the conserved cysteine through the conserved F or W. D genes are given only for firm matches. Clone sizes are given selectively: once, few, many, or a class where the clone is expanded.

clone_size d_call j_call v_call cdr3_aa cdr3_nt
few . TRBJ1-5 TRBV5-6 CASSFRKQPQHF TGTGCCAGCAGCTTCAGGAAACAGCCCCAGCATTTT
few . TRBJ2-5 TRBV6-1 CASSGDMLVRRETQYF TGTGCCAGCAGTGGGGACATGTTGGTCCGAAGGGAGACCCAGTACTTC
. . TRBJ1-5 TRBV7-8 CASSASYNQPQHF TGTGCCAGCAGCGCATCCTACAATCAGCCCCAGCATTTT
. . TRBJ2-2 TRBV6-5 CASSYSSPVVSGELFF TGTGCCAGCAGTTACTCCTCCCCGGTTGTCTCCGGGGAGCTGTTTTTT
few TRBD1 TRBJ2-7 TRBV10-3 CAISGEQGAYEQYF TGTGCCATCAGTGGGGAGCAGGGGGCTTACGAGCAGTACTTC
. . TRBJ1-1 TRBV6-5 CASSYWDGNEAFF TGTGCCAGCAGTTACTGGGACGGGAATGAAGCTTTCTTT
few . TRBJ1-6 TRBV20-1 CSASWPVGKNSPLHF TGCAGTGCTAGTTGGCCAGTAGGGAAGAATTCACCCCTCCACTTT
. TRBD1 TRBJ2-7 TRBV6-2/TRBV6-3 CASSYLQGPSYEQYF TGTGCCAGCAGTTACTTACAGGGGCCTTCCTACGAGCAGTACTTC
. TRBD1 TRBJ2-1 TRBV20-1 CSARGQGNSYNEQFF TGCAGTGCTAGAGGACAGGGAAACTCCTACAATGAGCAGTTCTTC
many TRBD1 TRBJ2-3 TRBV7-8 CASSLTRTGGLDTQYF TGTGCCAGCAGCTTAACGAGGACAGGGGGCCTCGATACGCAGTATTTT
few . TRBJ2-6 TRBV5-1 CASSFTGFGANVLTF TGCGCCAGCAGCTTCACAGGGTTCGGGGCCAACGTCCTGACTTTC
many . TRBJ2-1 TRBV12-3/TRBV12-4 CASGFSNEQFF TGTGCCAGCGGGTTTAGCAATGAGCAGTTCTTC
. . TRBJ2-7 TRBV29-1 CSALGELSYEQYF TGCAGCGCGTTGGGGGAACTCTCCTACGAGCAGTACTTC
many . TRBJ2-3 TRBV12-3/TRBV12-4 CASSLADSLGTDTQYF TGTGCCAGCAGTTTAGCCGACAGCCTCGGCACAGATACGCAGTATTTT
. TRBD1 TRBJ2-7 TRBV5-6 CASSFQGQGALEQYF TGTGCCAGCAGCTTCCAAGGACAGGGGGCGCTTGAGCAGTACTTC
. TRBD2 TRBJ2-2 TRBV12-3/TRBV12-4 CASSLGGGPMAGELFF TGTGCCAGCAGCCTCGGGGGGGGACCGATGGCCGGGGAGCTGTTTTTT
few . TRBJ1-5 TRBV12-3/TRBV12-4 CASRGTTQGFGNQPQHF TGTGCCAGCAGAGGGACGACACAGGGATTCGGCAATCAGCCCCAGCATTTT
. . TRBJ2-7 TRBV2 CASSGRGEQYF TGTGCCAGCAGCGGGAGAGGCGAGCAGTACTTC
. . TRBJ1-5 TRBV12-3/TRBV12-4 CASSLSSYGPNQPQHF TGTGCCAGCAGTTTAAGTTCGTATGGGCCCAATCAGCCCCAGCATTTT
. TRBD2 TRBJ2-3 TRBV29-1 CSARMGGADTQYF TGCAGCGCCCGAATGGGAGGGGCAGATACGCAGTATTTT
many TRBD2 TRBJ2-3 TRBV9 CASSERAGPPDTQYF TGTGCCAGCAGTGAACGAGCGGGGCCACCAGATACGCAGTATTTT
few . TRBJ2-2 TRBV7-2 CASSLAQYRNTGELFF TGTGCCAGCAGCTTAGCGCAATACCGGAACACCGGGGAGCTGTTTTTT
many . TRBJ2-2 TRBV25-1 CASSDPDTGELFF TGTGCCAGCAGTGACCCCGACACCGGGGAGCTGTTTTTT